This T cell receptor (beta chain) was sequenced in a study of blood T cell repertoires in COVID-19. Germline CDR1 is SGHNT and CDR2 is YYREEE (reference sequence). This CDR3 is built from 16 residues. Trimming left V 4 bases short and J 0 bases short, with 16 bases between. Original processing notes: Nucleated cell number was recorded as an estimate derived from reference gene primer amplification. Measured with immunoSEQ multiplex PCR; TCRdb has only the in-frame clones, and not every one. Clonal size and the V and J genes are those of that table, whereas D and trimming came from the DNA. Seen here are roughly 160,000 clones, over 70% observed once, and the top ten hold under 15%.

The source material was PBMCs or T cells enriched from blood (not recorded which). J is TRBJ1-1 and V is TRBV5-4, with a possible D match to TRBD1 (5 bases). This TCR derives from a woman aged 55-69 years who had recovered from COVID-19. CDR3 nucleotides: TGTGCCAGCAGCCCGGGGATATCGGGGGTGAACACTGAAGCTTTCTTT. This encodes CASSPGISGVNTEAFF.